This is a list of T cell receptor beta chains from one sample in a study of regulatory T cells in long-lasting Graves disease. TCRdb processed the multiplex PCR reads anew with MiXCR; each CDR3 protein has one entry. The profile shows 300,000 to 350,000 distinct CDR3 sequences, around 19% of them singletons. Here the sequenced sample was peripheral blood mononuclear cells (PBMCs), taken when the disease was refractory, from a patient treated with antithyroid drugs. The receptors shown here come from a female donor with Graves disease. CDR3s leave out the opening cysteine and the closing phenylalanine or tryptophan. D genes are given only for firm matches.

>TRBD1|TRBV19
ASLGTGITEAF
>NA|TRBV12-3/TRBV12-4
ASSLRRGRRDTEAF
>NA|TRBV7-2
ASSLLQTGNYDGYT
>TRBD1|TRBV6-2/TRBV6-3
ASSPRGRLNQPQH
>TRBD1|TRBV5-1
ASSLTGAPIYEQY
>NA|TRBV11-2
ASSLAANQPQH
>NA|TRBV20-1
SARVLNDISPLH
>TRBD1|TRBV28
ASSVDRANQPQH
>NA|TRBV7-3
ASSPVGGTPN
>TRBD2|TRBV7-3
ASSDPTSGRPGEQY